The clone carrying this T cell receptor (beta chain) was observed once. The antigen remains undetermined. One end of the junction is discordant with germline, which a read error may explain. This sample was included in a study of regulatory T cells in long-lasting Graves disease. Broader study findings: Persistent Graves' patients possessed reduced TCR diversity relative to recently diagnosed ones. Patients with persistent disease shared some 2,900 public clonotypes, outpacing the approximately 920 shared by new patients.

Researchers made TCR beta libraries by using iRepertoire HTBI primers and running Arm-PCR on CDR3 regions. In the study's own analysis: Identification across samples found about 61 TRBV and approximately 15 TRBJ segments. MiXCR, applied by TCRdb to the multiplex PCR reads, yields one record per CDR3 protein. TCRdb, rather than the study authors, made the V and J calls. The sample has 240,000 or so distinct CDR3 sequences; 20% to 25% are singletons. Time point: newly diagnosed GD, antithyroid drugs for less than 3 months. The TCR library was made from RNA that had been extracted from PBMCs in TRIzol. The sample was peripheral blood mononuclear cells (PBMCs), taken at new diagnosis, from a patient treated with antithyroid drugs. The sequence was obtained from a female donor with Graves disease.

In nucleotides, the CDR3 is TGTGCCAGCGGCCTAAGACAGGACCATAATGAAAAACTGTTTTTC. Its protein product is CASGLRQDHNEKLFF. The chain uses TRBV12-3 or TRBV12-4 and TRBJ1-4; maybe TRBD1 (6 bases). The length of the CDR3 is 15 residues.